Listed here are 5 T cell receptor beta chains from one sample, sequenced in a study of T cells in localized non-small cell lung cancer. Sequencing used immunoSEQ multiplex PCR; TCRdb keeps in-frame clones, though not all of them. The sample contains 30,000 or so clones, over 80% of which appear only once. Sequences were derived from peripheral blood mononuclear cells, sampled before any cancer treatment. These receptors all stem from a woman aged 40-69 years with stage III lung adenocarcinoma.

This chain connects TRBV30 to TRBJ2-1, with TRBD2 as a possible D gene (6 bases). Trimming took off 3 bases at V and 0 bases at J, with 18 bases between the two ends. Germline loops: CDR1 GTSNPN, CDR2 SVGIG (reference sequence). CDR3 length: 17 amino acids. CDR3 nucleotide sequence: TGTGCCTGGAGCCAAAGACTAGATTCCCCCTCCTACAATGAGCAGTTCTTC. It specifies CAWSQRLDSPSYNEQFF.

The V gene is TRBV19, the J gene TRBJ1-1; D uncertain. With 3 bases removed from V and 4 bases from J, the gap between germline ends came to 15 bases. CDR3 length: 15 residues. From germline, CDR1 is LNHDA and CDR2 SQIVND (reference sequence). The CDR3 loop is CASSMRAGEGTEAFF. Here the CDR3 DNA reads TGTGCCAGTAGTATGAGGGCAGGTGAGGGCACTGAAGCTTTCTTT. Combining the CDR3 with reference TRBV19 and TRBJ1-1 gives the whole variable domain DGGITQSPKYLFRKEGQNVTLSCEQNLNHDAMYWYRQDPGQGLRLIYYSQIVNDFQKGDIAEGYSVSREKKESFPLTVTSAQKNPTAFYLCASSMRAGEGTEAFFGQGTRLTVV.

The rearrangement uses TRBV5-4 and TRBJ1-1; weak D call: TRBD1 (6 bases). This CDR3 is 15 amino acids long. Germline CDR1 reads SGHNT; CDR2 reads YYREEE (reference sequence). The V end was cut by 0 bases, the J end by 5 bases, with 14 bases between. The CDR3 nucleotides read TGTGCCAGCAGCTTGGTGGGGGCGTCGTCGACTGAAGCTTTCTTT. Its protein is CASSLVGASSTEAFF.

The chain combines TRBV9 with TRBJ1-1; D gene uncertain. This CDR3 is 14 amino acids long. In germline, CDR1 is SGDLS, CDR2 YYNGEE. V dropped 0 bases and J dropped 3 bases, with 9 bases sitting between them. The CDR3 coding sequence is TGTGCCAGCAGCGTAGGGCGCCCGGACACTGAAGCTTTCTTT. It codes for CASSVGRPDTEAFF.

This clone has a handful of counts. This sequence joins TRBV18 and TRBJ2-2; 9 nucleotides align to TRBD1. V was clipped by 4 bases and J by 6 bases; unmatched bases: 6. Germline CDR1 KGHSH, CDR2 LQKENI. CDR3 length: 15 residues. CDR3: CASSQPDRGAGELFF. The CDR3 DNA follows: TGTGCCAGCTCACAACCAGACAGGGGGGCCGGGGAGCTGTTTTTT. The full variable domain, with the rest looked up from reference TRBV18 and TRBJ2-2, is NAGVMQNPRHLVRRRGQEARLRCSPMKGHSHVYWYRQLPEEGLKFMVYLQKENIIDESGMPKERFSAEFPKEGPSILRIQQVVRGDSAAYFCASSQPDRGAGELFFGEGSRLTVL.